This TCR beta chain was profiled in a study of glioma-infiltrating T cells. Study-wide results and limits: Non-neoplastic patients had below-expected tissue-blood divergence, while all gliomas exceeded expectation.

Using RNA template, CDR3s of TCR alpha and beta were amplified with iRepertoire arm-PCR. Input was roughly 100-450 ng of tissue mRNA or PBMC total RNA. A single record per CDR3 protein comes from TCRdb applying MiXCR to the multiplex PCR reads. The table lists approximately 89,000 distinct CDR3 sequences, roughly 23% of them singletons. The CDR3 has 12 amino acids. Germline V gives CDR1 LGHDT, CDR2 YNNKEL (reference sequence). V was trimmed by 1 base and J by 6 bases, leaving 6 bases between them. The sample holds many counts of this clonotype. Its antigen is currently unknown. The chain recombines TRBV3-1 with TRBJ2-5; D remains unclear. The sequence was obtained from a human donor with low-grade glioma or glioblastoma, undergoing nonglioma brain surgery, or in good health (not recorded which). Specimen: glioma tissue, nonneoplastic brain tissue, or PBMCs (not recorded which). The CDR3: CASSQVSKTQYF. The CDR3 DNA reads TGTGCCAGCAGCCAAGTCTCGAAGACCCAGTACTTC.